These 28 T cell receptor beta chains were sequenced from one sample in a study of patients and donors after allogeneic stem cell transplantation. TCRdb analysed the RT-PCR reads with MiXCR anew, one entry per CDR3 protein. This sample has about 210,000 distinct CDR3 sequences; around two fifths occur once, and the top ten carry 11%. Material: blood, either unsorted or a sorted T cell fraction (not recorded which). The source of these receptors is a human donor who was either an allogeneic HSCT recipient or a stem cell or donor lymphocyte infusion donor (not recorded which). It is not recorded whose cells these are; they may come from a transplant donor.

This clonotype was detected only a few times. J is TRBJ2-2 and V is TRBV12-3 or TRBV12-4, with a weak D call TRBD2 (5 bases). The CDR3 extends over 15 amino acids. Between the trimmed V and J ends, which lost 8 bases and 7 bases, there was a span of 20 bases. CDR3 DNA: TGTGCCAGCCGAATGGAAGCGGCCTGGGGCGGGGAGCTGTTTTTT. Translating it yields CASRMEAAWGGELFF.

This rearrangement joins TRBV19 to TRBJ2-5, with D possibly TRBD1 on 5 matching bases. CDR3 length: 16 residues. V was pared by 5 bases and J by 4 bases, with 20 bases between. Germline CDR1 reads LNHDA; CDR2 reads SQIVND (reference sequence). This CDR3 reads CASSPGHVLPGETQYF. The CDR3 coding sequence is TGTGCCAGTAGTCCCGGACATGTCTTACCTGGAGAGACCCAGTACTTC. The full variable domain, in which reference TRBV19 and TRBJ2-5 provide the parts outside the CDR3, is DGGITQSPKYLFRKEGQNVTLSCEQNLNHDAMYWYRQDPGQGLRLIYYSQIVNDFQKGDIAEGYSVSREKKESFPLTVTSAQKNPTAFYLCASSPGHVLPGETQYFGPGTRLLVL.

The chain recombines TRBV4-1 with TRBJ1-4, with a weak D call TRBD1 (5 bases). Germline values: CDR1 MGHRA, CDR2 YSYEKL. CDR3 size: 16 residues. Trimming stripped 1 base from V and 5 bases from J, with 14 bases between. The CDR3 nucleotides are TGCGCCAGCAGCCAAGTGGTAGGGGCTTCAAATGAAAAACTGTTTTTT. Residues: CASSQVVGASNEKLFF.

This clonotype occurred a few times. The chain uses TRBV9 and TRBJ1-5, with D perhaps TRBD1 (6 bases). Germline assignment: CDR1 SGDLS and CDR2 YYNGEE. The germline V and J ends were trimmed by 4 bases and 3 bases, with 11 bases remaining between them. The CDR3 loop spans 14 amino acids. This CDR3 reads CASSPGGLNQPQHF. The CDR3 DNA reads TGTGCCAGCAGCCCCGGGGGGCTCAATCAGCCCCAGCATTTT.

The CDR3 region has the DNA TGCGCCAGCAGCTTGGGGCAGCACCTTGGCTACACCTTC. It is translated as CASSLGQHLGYTF. The chain employs TRBV5-1 and TRBJ1-2; no clear D. CDR3 size: 13 residues. Germline CDR1 and CDR2: SGHRS and YFSETQ. V dropped 0 bases and J dropped 7 bases, with 10 bases sitting between them.

This rearrangement joins TRBV6-5 to TRBJ2-3, with TRBD2 matching over 16 bases. Trimming at V came to 2 bases and at J to 3 bases, leaving 8 bases not matched to a gene. This CDR3 region has 19 residues. Germline V gene sequence: CDR1 MNHEY, CDR2 SVGAGI. CDR3 in amino acids: CASSYGTSGRGLPTDTQYF. As DNA, the CDR3 is TGTGCCAGCAGTTACGGGACTAGCGGGAGGGGCTTACCTACAGATACGCAGTATTTT.

V gene TRBV28 combines with J gene TRBJ1-6, with 7 bases that match TRBD1. Trimming removed 6 bases from V and 13 bases from J; junction bases left unmatched: 9. Germline lookup yields CDR1 MDHEN and CDR2 SYDVKM. The CDR3 has 13 residues. The CDR3 nucleotides read TGTGCCAGCAGCAATGACAGGGTATTTCCCCTCCACTTT. Amino acids: CASSNDRVFPLHF.

This clonotype occurred a few times. The V call is TRBV7-8, the J call TRBJ2-3, with TRBD1 matching 9 bases. The V segment lost 5 bases and the J segment 6 bases; nucleotides outside the gene matches: 12. Germline lookup yields CDR1 SGHVS and CDR2 FQNEAQ. The CDR3 has 16 residues. CDR3 region: CASSPHRDRDMDTQYF. DNA for the CDR3: TGTGCCAGCAGCCCGCACCGGGACAGGGATATGGATACGCAGTATTTT. Using reference TRBV7-8 and TRBJ2-3 for the parts outside the CDR3, the full variable domain is GAGVSQSPRYKVAKRGQDVALRCDPISGHVSLFWYQQALGQGPEFLTYFQNEAQLDKSGLPSDRFFAERPEGSVSTLKIQRTQQEDSAVYLCASSPHRDRDMDTQYFGPGTRLTVL.

This chain connects TRBV28 to TRBJ2-5; 10 positions match TRBD1. CDR1 is MDHEN and CDR2 is SYDVKM in the germline V gene. The junction had 11 bases not matched to a gene; V was cut back by 5 bases and J by 5 bases. This CDR3 has 16 amino acids. The CDR3 DNA follows: TGTGCCAGCAGTCCACCTAGGGGACAGGGGTTGGAGACCCAGTACTTC. Translated, it gives CASSPPRGQGLETQYF.

This sequence joins TRBV12-3 or TRBV12-4 and TRBJ1-1; D is ambiguous. The CDR3 runs 15 residues. Trimming removed 6 bases from V and 4 bases from J, with 18 bases in between. The CDR3 protein is CASRESTGEGTEAFF. The CDR3 nucleotides are TGTGCCAGCAGAGAGAGCACGGGCGAGGGCACTGAAGCTTTCTTT.

This clonotype was detected only a few times. DNA of the CDR3: TGTGCCAGCAGCTCCCGGCGAGGAGGTATCAACTATGGCTACACCTTC. Encoded protein: CASSSRRGGINYGYTF. This rearrangement joins TRBV7-2 to TRBJ1-2; D is uncertain. The CDR3 is 16 amino acids. The germline V gene has CDR1 SGHTA and CDR2 FQGNSA. V was cut by 4 bases and J by 2 bases, with 17 bases left in between.

This clonotype appeared a few times. The chain carries TRBV5-1 and TRBJ2-2; 7 nucleotides match TRBD1. The trim removed 4 bases at V and 2 bases at J, leaving 8 bases unmatched. Germline CDR1 and CDR2: SGHRS and YFSETQ. The CDR3 extends over 16 amino acids. CDR3 in amino acids: CASSRRAGGNTGELFF. CDR3 coding DNA: TGCGCCAGCAGCCGCCGGGCAGGGGGTAACACCGGGGAGCTGTTTTTT.

The chain couples TRBV14 to TRBJ1-4; no definite D call. Germline loops: CDR1 SGHDN, CDR2 FVKESK. CDR3 length: 14 residues. V was shortened by 3 bases and J by 5 bases, with 10 bases between the two germline ends. The CDR3 reads CASSHRLRNEKLFF. The CDR3 coding sequence is TGTGCCAGCAGCCACAGGTTGAGGAATGAAAAACTGTTTTTT.

The chain employs TRBV24-1 and TRBJ2-5, with TRBD1 identical over 9 bases. Germline-derived CDR1 and CDR2 are KGHDR and SFDVKD. V shed 3 bases and J 1 base; nucleotides not matched to a gene: 2. The CDR3 spans 15 residues. The DNA for the CDR3 is TGTGCCACCAGTGATGTACAGGGGGCCCAAGAGACCCAGTACTTC. Protein sequence: CATSDVQGAQETQYF.

Only a few counts were recorded for this clonotype. V gene TRBV21-1 combines with J gene TRBJ2-7; the table names TRBD1, a call not compared with the DNA. TRBV21-1 is deemed a pseudogene. The CDR3 spans 13 residues. CDR3 residues: CASSYRQGLEQYF. In DNA, the CDR3 is TGTGCCAGCAGCTACCGACAGGGACTCGAGCAGTACTTC.

The count of this clonotype is one. V usage is TRBV2 and J usage is TRBJ1-2; 9 nucleotides match TRBD1. This CDR3 has 13 amino acids. CDR1 and CDR2 (germline): SNHLY, FYNNEI. The ends lost 4 bases at V and 7 bases at J; junction bases unmatched: 4. CDR3 nucleotides: TGTGCCAGCAGTGCACAGGGGGCAAGTGGCTACACCTTC. This translates into CASSAQGASGYTF.

Written as DNA, the CDR3 is TGCGCCAGCAGCTTGGCACCCGGGACAGGGGGAGATACGCAGTATTTT. Translation: CASSLAPGTGGDTQYF. The gene calls are TRBV5-1 and TRBJ2-3, with 11 bases that match TRBD1. Germline CDR1 SGHRS, CDR2 YFSETQ. CDR3 length equals 16 residues. V gave up 0 bases and J gave up 5 bases; unmatched junction bases: 5.

The gene calls are TRBV4-3 and TRBJ2-4; the D gene is possibly TRBD1 (6 bases). The V gene's germline CDR1 is LGHNA and CDR2 YSLEER. The CDR3 covers 17 residues. With 1 base removed from V and 2 bases from J, the gap between germline ends came to 15 bases. This chain's CDR3 is CASSQGYTGTPKNIQYF. The DNA of the CDR3 is TGCGCCAGCAGCCAAGGATATACCGGGACACCCAAAAACATTCAGTACTTC.

The V gene is TRBV7-3, the J gene TRBJ2-3; 13 nucleotides agree with TRBD2. The germline V gene has CDR1 SGHTA and CDR2 FQGTGA. The length of the CDR3 is 18 residues. V trimming: 5 bases; J trimming: 2 bases; junction bases outside the gene matches: 10. CDR3 nucleotides: TGTGCCAGCAGCCCCAGGACTAGCGGGGGCCCGCACACAGATACGCAGTATTTT. Residues: CASSPRTSGGPHTDTQYF.

This clonotype has at least ten counts. The CDR3 is CASSLGTGDGYTF. CDR3 bases: TGTGCCAGCAGTCTAGGGACAGGGGATGGCTACACCTTC. The V call is TRBV6-5, the J call TRBJ1-2; 10 positions match TRBD1. This CDR3 has 13 amino acids. Looked up from germline, CDR1 is MNHEY and CDR2 is SVGAGI. V shed 5 bases, J shed 6 bases, and the junction held 3 bases outside the gene matches.

This sequence joins TRBV6-5 and TRBJ1-3; no reliable D call. Trimming removed 5 bases from V and 0 bases from J, with 14 bases in between. The germline gives CDR1 MNHEY, CDR2 SVGAGI. The CDR3 totals 16 residues. DNA for the CDR3: TGTGCCAGCAGTAAAGGAGGATCGATCTCTGGAAACACCATATATTTT. Residues: CASSKGGSISGNTIYF.

This sequence joins TRBV28 and TRBJ2-7; TRBD1 agrees at 9 bases. The CDR3 sequence is 16 residues long. The germline gives CDR1 MDHEN, CDR2 SYDVKM. J lost 1 base, V lost 1 base, and 5 bases had no gene match. In DNA form, the CDR3 reads TGTGCCAGCAGTTTATTACCTGGGACAGGGTCCTACGAGCAGTACTTC. As protein: CASSLLPGTGSYEQYF. The full variable domain, rest sourced from reference TRBV28 and TRBJ2-7, is DVKVTQSSRYLVKRTGEKVFLECVQDMDHENMFWYRQDPGLGLRLIYFSYDVKMKEKGDIPEGYSVSREKKERFSLILESASTNQTSMYLCASSLLPGTGSYEQYFGPGTRLTVT.

This clonotype was counted once. The CDR3 spells CASSPRLRGGDEQFF. CDR3 bases: TGCGCCAGCAGTCCAAGACTCAGGGGGGGCGATGAGCAGTTCTTC. V gene TRBV5-1 combines with J gene TRBJ2-1; either TRBD1 or TRBD2 may fit D (7 bases each). V was cut by 5 bases and J by 8 bases, with 20 bases left in between. Germline V gene data show CDR1 as SGHRS and CDR2 as YFSETQ. The CDR3 is 15 residues long.

The chain employs TRBV7-9 and TRBJ2-7; TRBD1 agrees at 7 bases. This CDR3 is built from 14 residues. The germline V gene has CDR1 SEHNR and CDR2 FQNEAQ (reference sequence). The V and J ends lost 3 bases and 4 bases, in that order; junction bases with no gene match: 6. DNA of the CDR3: TGTGCCAGCAGCTTCAGGGACAGACCGTACGAGCAGTACTTC. Translated, it gives CASSFRDRPYEQYF.

The chain recombines TRBV10-1 with TRBJ2-3; D ambiguous. The germline V gene has CDR1 WNHNN and CDR2 SYGVQD (reference sequence). The V and J ends lost 8 bases and 2 bases respectively, with 5 bases between them. This CDR3 has 11 residues. For the CDR3, the DNA is TGCGCCAGCGGGAACACAGATACGCAGTATTTT. As protein: CASGNTDTQYF.

This clonotype was counted only a few times. The chain has TRBV5-1 and TRBJ1-1, with TRBD1 matching over 7 bases. CDR3 length: 14 amino acids. J lost 6 bases, V lost 4 bases, and 9 bases had no gene match. Germline-derived CDR1 and CDR2 are SGHRS and YFSETQ. The CDR3: CASSIQGQSAEAFF. In DNA, the CDR3 is TGCGCCAGCAGCATACAGGGACAGTCAGCTGAAGCTTTCTTT.

This clonotype has just one count. In nucleotides, the CDR3 is TGTGCCAGCAGTGAAGTCAGGCACTCTAACTATGGCTACACCTTC. Its translation: CASSEVRHSNYGYTF. This chain joins TRBV2 and TRBJ1-2; D unclear. This CDR3 is 15 amino acids long. The germline CDR1 and CDR2 sequences are SNHLY and FYNNEI. V was pared by 1 base and J by 0 bases, with 9 bases between.

The V and J genes are TRBV5-1 and TRBJ2-1; TRBD2 might be the D (5 bases). The CDR3 totals 14 residues. The V and J ends lost 0 bases and 6 bases respectively, with 10 bases between them. The germline V gene encodes CDR1 SGHRS and CDR2 YFSETQ. The CDR3 region has the DNA TGCGCCAGCAGCTTGGGAGAGGGAAGCAATGAGCAGTTCTTC. This codes for CASSLGEGSNEQFF.